What follows are 14 T cell receptor beta chains derived from one specimen sequenced in a study of cytomegalovirus exposure and HLA in healthy donors. Primers included in the PCR were 60 Vbeta and 13 Jbeta primers. Measured with immunoSEQ multiplex PCR; TCRdb has only the in-frame clones, and not every one. Of fewer than 120,000 clones in the sample, less than 85% are singletons; the top ten hold 13%. Sequencing used PBMCs. The receptors were gathered from a man younger than 45 in good health and CMV-seropositive.

The genes are TRBV28 and TRBJ2-7; no definite D call. V lost 2 bases and J lost 3, with 17 bases in between. CDR1 is MDHEN, CDR2 SYDVKM, per germline. This CDR3 has 16 amino acids. The CDR3 bases are TGTGCCAGCAGTTTACGGGTGGTCTTCACAAGCTACGAGCAGTACTTC. This gives the protein CASSLRVVFTSYEQYF.

A single count supports this clone. This rearrangement joins TRBV9 to TRBJ2-1; 12 bases line up with TRBD2. Looked up from germline, CDR1 is SGDLS and CDR2 is YYNGEE. This CDR3 comprises 17 residues. The ends lost 4 bases at V and 9 bases at J; junction bases unmatched: 14. CDR3 sequence: CASSNLGLAGGHGEQFF. In DNA form, the CDR3 reads TGTGCCAGCAGCAACCTCGGGCTAGCGGGGGGGCATGGTGAGCAGTTCTTC.

This clone was counted only a few times. The chain joins TRBV5-5 to TRBJ1-5; D remains ambiguous. Germline-derived CDR1 and CDR2 are SGHKS and YYEKEE (reference sequence). Trimming left V 0 bases short and J 4 bases short, with 5 bases between. The CDR3 contains 13 residues. Here the CDR3 reads CASSLERNQPQHF. The CDR3, as DNA: TGTGCCAGCAGCTTGGAGAGGAATCAGCCCCAGCATTTT.

The rearrangement links TRBV19 to TRBJ1-5, with 8 bases aligning to TRBD1. This CDR3 spans 16 amino acids. The J segment lost 2 bases and the V segment lost 5 bases, leaving 8 bases of the junction unmatched. The germline V gene encodes CDR1 LNHDA and CDR2 SQIVND (reference sequence). The CDR3 spells CASSSRDRWGNQPQHF. Here the CDR3 DNA reads TGTGCCAGTAGTTCGCGGGACAGGTGGGGCAATCAGCCCCAGCATTTT.

The rearrangement joins TRBV7-9 to TRBJ1-3, with D hard to call. V was shortened by 7 bases and J by 0 bases, with 7 bases between the two germline ends. CDR1 and CDR2 (germline): SEHNR, FQNEAQ (reference sequence). The CDR3 totals 13 residues. CDR3 bases: TGTGCCAGCATTCACATCTCTGGAAACACCATATATTTT. It translates to CASIHISGNTIYF.

With respect to this clone: The junction departs from the called germline gene at one end, perhaps through a read error. The sample contains more than one DNA sequence encoding this CDR3. This chain connects TRBV6-5 to TRBJ2-6, with D tentatively TRBD1 (5 bases). Germline V gene sequence: CDR1 MNHEY, CDR2 SVGAGI. The CDR3 has 14 residues. CDR3 sequence (DNA): TGTGCCAGCAGTTACTCAACTGGGGCCAACGGCCTGACTTTC. This gives the protein CASSYSTGANGLTF.

The V gene is TRBV15, the J gene TRBJ1-6; TRBD1 is a possible D gene (5 bases). Trimming cost V 0 bases and J 11 bases, with 14 bases left between them. CDR1 and CDR2 (germline): LNHNV, YYDKDF (reference sequence). The length of the CDR3 is 15 residues. The CDR3 sequence: CATSRDSQGNAPLHF. CDR3 bases: TGTGCCACCAGCAGAGATAGCCAGGGTAACGCACCCCTCCACTTT.

This chain's CDR3 is CASSSAGSYNSPLHF. The CDR3, as DNA: TGTGCCAGCAGTTCCGCAGGCTCCTATAATTCACCCCTCCACTTT. V usage is TRBV27 and J usage is TRBJ1-6, with unresolved D. This CDR3 is built from 15 residues. From germline, CDR1 is MNHEY and CDR2 SMNVEV (reference sequence). V lost 4 bases to trimming and J lost 0 bases, with 7 bases between them.

The chain is built from TRBV18 and TRBJ1-3; unclear D gene. CDR3 length: 17 residues. Germline CDR1 and CDR2: KGHSH and LQKENI. Trimming took 6 bases from V and 2 from J, leaving 20 bases between them. DNA of the CDR3: TGTGCCAGCTCCACGCGAGAGGTTGGCCATCCTGGAAACACCATATATTTT. It is translated as CASSTREVGHPGNTIYF.

The gene calls are TRBV7-6 and TRBJ2-5; 7 bases match TRBD2. The junction had 6 bases not matched to a gene; V was cut back by 2 bases and J by 3 bases. Germline V gene sequence: CDR1 SGHVS, CDR2 FNYEAQ. This CDR3 is built from 15 residues. CDR3 coding DNA: TGTGCCAGCAGCTTAATCACGGGGGGAAAAGAGACCCAGTACTTC. Residues: CASSLITGGKETQYF.

Turning to this clone: One junction end disagrees with the germline gene, perhaps due to a read error. This chain links TRBV28 with TRBJ1-2, with 7 positions matching TRBD1. The CDR3 length is 15 residues. Germline CDR1 MDHEN, CDR2 SYDVKM. CDR3 sequence reads: CASSPVGQEAYGYIF. The CDR3 DNA follows: TGTGCCAGCAGCCCCGTAGGACAGGAAGCGTATGGCTACATCTTC.

The sample holds a few counts of this clone. J is TRBJ1-1 and V is TRBV6-1; TRBD1 is a possible D gene (6 bases). Germline loops: CDR1 MNHNS, CDR2 SASEGT. Trimming removed 6 bases from V and 0 bases from J, with 14 bases in between. This CDR3 has 15 residues. CDR3 sequence reads: CASRGRGVLNTEAFF. Here the CDR3 DNA reads TGTGCCAGCAGGGGGAGGGGGGTCTTGAACACTGAAGCTTTCTTT.

This clone was detected only a few times. Given a far larger clone just one base away, this is likely a sequencing read error. This rearrangement joins TRBV13 to TRBJ1-1; the D gene is possibly TRBD1 (6 bases). This CDR3 is built from 11 residues. V gave up 5 bases and J gave up 7 bases, with 8 bases separating them. CDR1 is PRHDT and CDR2 is FYEKMQ in the germline V gene (reference sequence). CDR3 in amino acids: CASSGDNEAFF. CDR3 coding DNA: TGTGCCAGCAGCGGGGACAATGAAGCTTTCTTT.

The chain carries TRBV19 and TRBJ1-4; TRBD1 matches 9 bases. After removal of 0 bases from V and 5 bases from J, the junction contained 1 base not matched to a gene. This CDR3 has 15 amino acids. From germline, CDR1 is LNHDA and CDR2 SQIVND (reference sequence). CDR3 coding DNA: TGTGCCAGTAGTATAGACGGGACAGGGAATGAAAAACTGTTTTTT. This translates into CASSIDGTGNEKLFF.